Listed here are 4 T cell receptor beta chains from one sample, sequenced in a study of regulatory T cells in long-lasting Graves disease. Both iRepertoire HTBI primers and Arm-PCR of CDR3 regions were used to build the TCR beta libraries. TCRdb reprocessed the multiplex PCR reads with MiXCR, giving one entry per CDR3 protein. The sample shows 400,000 to 500,000 distinct CDR3 sequences, 20% to 25% of them seen only once. The time point: persistent/refractory GD, antithyroid drugs over 5 years with positive TRAb. PBMC RNA served as the TCR library source. Sequencing was performed on peripheral blood mononuclear cells (PBMCs), taken when the disease was refractory, from a patient treated with antithyroid drugs. The receptors were sampled from a female donor with Graves disease.

This clonotype was detected many times. The rearrangement joins TRBV28 to TRBJ2-7; TRBD1 agrees at 7 bases. The CDR3 totals 14 residues. V trimming: 5 bases; J trimming: 3 bases; junction bases outside the gene matches: 7. CDR1 and CDR2 from the germline V gene are MDHEN and SYDVKM. The CDR3, as DNA: TGTGCCAGCAGTAACCCGGGACAGCACTACGAGCAGTACTTC. Translation: CASSNPGQHYEQYF.

This clonotype appeared many times. The chain links TRBV2 to TRBJ2-7; D is possibly TRBD1 (6 bases). The CDR3 contains 13 residues. Germline CDR1 and CDR2: SNHLY and FYNNEI. The V end was cut by 6 bases, the J end by 2 bases, with 11 bases between. CDR3 in DNA: TGTGCCAGCAGCCGGGACATTCCCTACGAGCAGTACTTC. Residues: CASSRDIPYEQYF. Supplemented by reference TRBV2 and TRBJ2-7, the full variable domain reads EPEVTQTPSHQVTQMGQEVILRCVPISNHLYFYWYRQILGQKVEFLVSFYNNEISEKSEIFDDQFSVERPDGSNFTLKIRSTKLEDSAMYFCASSRDIPYEQYFGPGTRLTVT.

This clonotype was recorded many times. The gene calls are TRBV6-5 and TRBJ1-5; weak D call: TRBD1 (5 bases). V was clipped by 2 bases and J by 7 bases, with 12 bases between them. CDR1 is MNHEY and CDR2 is SVGAGI in the germline V gene. The CDR3 length is 14 residues. This chain's CDR3 is CASSYQTTAQPQHF. CDR3 coding DNA: TGTGCCAGCAGTTACCAAACGACAGCGCAGCCCCAGCATTTT.

This clonotype appeared many times. The chain uses TRBV24-1 and TRBJ2-7, with TRBD2 as a possible D gene (6 bases). Germline V lookup: CDR1 KGHDR, CDR2 SFDVKD. The V and J ends lost 5 bases and 6 bases respectively, with 19 bases between them. This CDR3 is 15 amino acids long. The CDR3 spells CATSGDGTYPFEQYF. CDR3 sequence (DNA): TGTGCCACCAGTGGAGATGGGACTTACCCGTTCGAGCAGTACTTC.